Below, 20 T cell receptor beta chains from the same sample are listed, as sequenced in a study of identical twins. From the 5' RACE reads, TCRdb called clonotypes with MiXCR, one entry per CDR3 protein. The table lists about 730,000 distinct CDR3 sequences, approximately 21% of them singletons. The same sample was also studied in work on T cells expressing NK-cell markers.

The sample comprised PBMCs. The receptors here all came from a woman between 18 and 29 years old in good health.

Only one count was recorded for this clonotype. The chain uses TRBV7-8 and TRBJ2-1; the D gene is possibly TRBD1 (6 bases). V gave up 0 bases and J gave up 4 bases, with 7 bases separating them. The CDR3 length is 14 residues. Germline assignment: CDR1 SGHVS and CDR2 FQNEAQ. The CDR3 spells CASSLAGQYNEQFF. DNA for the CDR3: TGTGCCAGCAGCTTAGCCGGACAGTACAATGAGCAGTTCTTC.

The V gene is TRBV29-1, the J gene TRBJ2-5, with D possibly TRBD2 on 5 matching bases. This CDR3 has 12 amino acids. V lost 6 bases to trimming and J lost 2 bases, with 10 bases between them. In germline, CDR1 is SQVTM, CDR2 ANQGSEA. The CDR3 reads CSVGNRQETQYF. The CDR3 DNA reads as TGCAGCGTCGGGAACCGGCAAGAGACCCAGTACTTC.

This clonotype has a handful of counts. CDR3 amino acids: CAISVGEEYGYTF. The CDR3 DNA reads as TGTGCCATCAGTGTTGGGGAGGAGTATGGCTACACCTTC. V usage is TRBV10-3 and J usage is TRBJ1-2; D remains ambiguous. The CDR3 loop spans 13 amino acids. V lost 4 bases and J 5 bases, leaving 11 bases between the germline ends. Per germline, CDR1 ENHRY and CDR2 SYGVKD.

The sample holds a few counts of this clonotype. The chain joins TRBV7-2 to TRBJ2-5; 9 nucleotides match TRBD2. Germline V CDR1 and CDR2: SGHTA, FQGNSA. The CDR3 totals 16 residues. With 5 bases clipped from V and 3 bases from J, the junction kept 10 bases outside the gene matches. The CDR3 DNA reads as TGTGCCAGCAGCCTCCTTCCGGCTAGCGGGGAAGAGACCCAGTACTTC. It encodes CASSLLPASGEETQYF.

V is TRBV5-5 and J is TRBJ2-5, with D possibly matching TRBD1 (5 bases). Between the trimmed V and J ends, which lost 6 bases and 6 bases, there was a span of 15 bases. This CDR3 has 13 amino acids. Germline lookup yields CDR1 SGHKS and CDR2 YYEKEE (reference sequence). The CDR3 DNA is TGTGCCAGCATCCGACAGCCTGAGAAGACCCAGTACTTC. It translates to CASIRQPEKTQYF.

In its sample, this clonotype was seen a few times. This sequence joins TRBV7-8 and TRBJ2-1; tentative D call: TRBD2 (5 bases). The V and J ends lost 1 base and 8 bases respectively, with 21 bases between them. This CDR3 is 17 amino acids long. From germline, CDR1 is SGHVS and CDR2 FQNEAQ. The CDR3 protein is CASSLGRGWEPGDEQFF. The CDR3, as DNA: TGTGCCAGCAGCTTAGGGCGTGGTTGGGAGCCGGGTGATGAGCAGTTCTTC.

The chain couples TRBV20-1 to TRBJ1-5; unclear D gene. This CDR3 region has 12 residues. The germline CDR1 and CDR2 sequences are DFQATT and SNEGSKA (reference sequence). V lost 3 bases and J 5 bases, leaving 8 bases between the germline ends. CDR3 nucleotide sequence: TGCAGTGCTAGGGCAGGCTATCAGCCCCAGCATTTT. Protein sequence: CSARAGYQPQHF.

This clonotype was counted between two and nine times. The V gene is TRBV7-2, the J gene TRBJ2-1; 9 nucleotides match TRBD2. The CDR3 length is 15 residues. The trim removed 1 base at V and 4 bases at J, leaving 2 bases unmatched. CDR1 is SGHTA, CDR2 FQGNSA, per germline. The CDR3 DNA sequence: TGTGCCAGCAGCTTAGTGACTAGCGGATACAATGAGCAGTTCTTC. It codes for CASSLVTSGYNEQFF.

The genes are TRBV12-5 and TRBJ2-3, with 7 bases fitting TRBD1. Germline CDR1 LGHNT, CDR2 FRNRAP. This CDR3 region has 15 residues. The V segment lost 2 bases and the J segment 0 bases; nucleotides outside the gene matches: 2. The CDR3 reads CASGLTGASTDTQYF. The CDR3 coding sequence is TGTGCTAGTGGTTTGACAGGGGCTAGCACAGATACGCAGTATTTT.

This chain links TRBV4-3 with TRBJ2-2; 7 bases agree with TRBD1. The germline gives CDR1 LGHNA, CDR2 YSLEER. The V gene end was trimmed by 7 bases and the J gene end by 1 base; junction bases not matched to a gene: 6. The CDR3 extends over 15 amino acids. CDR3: CASKHRGKNTGELFF. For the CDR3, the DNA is TGCGCCAGCAAGCACAGGGGAAAGAACACCGGGGAGCTGTTTTTT.

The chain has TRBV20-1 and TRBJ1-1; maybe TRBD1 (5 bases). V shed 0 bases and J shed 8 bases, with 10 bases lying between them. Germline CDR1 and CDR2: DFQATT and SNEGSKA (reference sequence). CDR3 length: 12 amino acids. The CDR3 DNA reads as TGCAGTGCTAGAGATCCAGGGATGGAAGCTTTCTTT. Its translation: CSARDPGMEAFF.

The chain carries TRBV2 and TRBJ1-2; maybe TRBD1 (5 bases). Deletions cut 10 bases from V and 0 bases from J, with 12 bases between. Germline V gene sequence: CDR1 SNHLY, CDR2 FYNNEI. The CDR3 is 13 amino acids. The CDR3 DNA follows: TGTGCCACCCGGGACCGATCTAACTATGGCTACACCTTC. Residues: CATRDRSNYGYTF.

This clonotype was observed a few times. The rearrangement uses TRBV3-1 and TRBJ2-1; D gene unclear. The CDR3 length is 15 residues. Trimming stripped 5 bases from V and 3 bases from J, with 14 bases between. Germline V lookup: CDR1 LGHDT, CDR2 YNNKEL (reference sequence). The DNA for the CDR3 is TGTGCCAGCAGCTTAGGACCTCTAGACTACAATGAGCAGTTCTTC. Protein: CASSLGPLDYNEQFF.

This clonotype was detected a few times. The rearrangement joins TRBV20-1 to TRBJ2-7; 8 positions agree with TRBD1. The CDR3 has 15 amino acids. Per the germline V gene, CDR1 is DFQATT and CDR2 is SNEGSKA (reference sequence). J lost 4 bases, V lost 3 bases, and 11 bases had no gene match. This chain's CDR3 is CSASSARGRGYEQYF. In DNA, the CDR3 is TGCAGTGCTAGTTCGGCCAGGGGGCGCGGTTACGAGCAGTACTTC.

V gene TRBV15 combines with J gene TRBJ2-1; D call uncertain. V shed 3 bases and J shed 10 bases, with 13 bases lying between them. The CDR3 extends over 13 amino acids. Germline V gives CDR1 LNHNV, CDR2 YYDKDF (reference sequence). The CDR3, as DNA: TGTGCCACCAGCAGGACGGGTTCCTTGGAGCAGTTCTTC. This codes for CATSRTGSLEQFF.

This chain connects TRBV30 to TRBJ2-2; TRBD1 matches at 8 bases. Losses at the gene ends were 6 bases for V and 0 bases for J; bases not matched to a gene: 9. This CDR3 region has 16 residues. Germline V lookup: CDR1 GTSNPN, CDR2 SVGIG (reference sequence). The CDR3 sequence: CACPSQGAPNTGELFF. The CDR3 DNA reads TGTGCCTGCCCGTCCCAGGGGGCCCCGAACACCGGGGAGCTGTTTTTT.

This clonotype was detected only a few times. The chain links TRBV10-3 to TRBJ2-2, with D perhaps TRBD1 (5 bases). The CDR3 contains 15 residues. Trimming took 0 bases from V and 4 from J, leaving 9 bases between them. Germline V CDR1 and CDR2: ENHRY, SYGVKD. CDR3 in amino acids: CAISESDTSTGELFF. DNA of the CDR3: TGTGCCATCAGTGAGTCGGACACCAGCACCGGGGAGCTGTTTTTT.

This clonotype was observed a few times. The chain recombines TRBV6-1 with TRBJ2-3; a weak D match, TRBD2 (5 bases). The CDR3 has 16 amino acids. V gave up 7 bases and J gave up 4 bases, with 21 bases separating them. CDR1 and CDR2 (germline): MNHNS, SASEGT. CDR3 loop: CASTTLGGRWADTQYF. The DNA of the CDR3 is TGTGCCAGCACCACCTTGGGCGGGCGGTGGGCAGATACGCAGTATTTT.

As DNA, the CDR3 is TGCAGTGCTAGGGGACTGGGATTAGGCTACGAGCAGTACTTC. This encodes CSARGLGLGYEQYF. The V call is TRBV20-1, the J call TRBJ2-7; perhaps TRBD2 as D (6 bases). Between the trimmed V and J ends, which lost 3 bases and 3 bases, there was a span of 15 bases. This CDR3 has 14 residues. CDR1 is DFQATT and CDR2 is SNEGSKA in the germline V gene (reference sequence).

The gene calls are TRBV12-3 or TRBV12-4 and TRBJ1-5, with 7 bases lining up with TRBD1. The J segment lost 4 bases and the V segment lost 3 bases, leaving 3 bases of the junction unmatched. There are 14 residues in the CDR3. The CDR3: CASSLARGNQPQHF. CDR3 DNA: TGTGCCAGCAGTTTGGCCAGGGGGAATCAGCCCCAGCATTTT.